This TCR beta chain was identified in a study of human T cells and chemical hapten exposure. Study context: Mainly, slight library volume differences in the pool made TCR yields vary.

From the RACE reads, TCRdb called clonotypes with MiXCR, one entry per CDR3 protein. Of tens of thousands of distinct CDR3 sequences in the sample, 9.6% are singletons; the top ten hold roughly 3.5%. Described time point: pre-sensitization, week 0. Described treatment: therapeutic diphenylcyclopropenone sensitization with weekly scalp DPC. Samples of blood were obtained prior to the application of each patch test. Each donor was an alopecia patient between 18 and 70 years of age who qualified for DPC. This CDR3 comprises 15 residues. V lost 11 bases, J lost 1 base, and 19 bases lay in between. Germline CDR1 and CDR2: MNHEY and SMNVEV (reference sequence).

The chain uses TRBV27 and TRBJ2-3, with a tentative D call TRBD1 (6 bases). The clonotype was recovered from a woman aged 40 to 55 with alopecia areata. Some clones in this sample may be carry-over from other donors' samples. The starting material was whole blood, obtained in connection with sensitization to the hapten diphenylcyclopropenone (DPC). The CDR3 spells CAWSGPWGRTDTQYF. CDR3 nucleotides: TGTGCCTGGTCTGGCCCGTGGGGGCGCACAGATACGCAGTATTTT.